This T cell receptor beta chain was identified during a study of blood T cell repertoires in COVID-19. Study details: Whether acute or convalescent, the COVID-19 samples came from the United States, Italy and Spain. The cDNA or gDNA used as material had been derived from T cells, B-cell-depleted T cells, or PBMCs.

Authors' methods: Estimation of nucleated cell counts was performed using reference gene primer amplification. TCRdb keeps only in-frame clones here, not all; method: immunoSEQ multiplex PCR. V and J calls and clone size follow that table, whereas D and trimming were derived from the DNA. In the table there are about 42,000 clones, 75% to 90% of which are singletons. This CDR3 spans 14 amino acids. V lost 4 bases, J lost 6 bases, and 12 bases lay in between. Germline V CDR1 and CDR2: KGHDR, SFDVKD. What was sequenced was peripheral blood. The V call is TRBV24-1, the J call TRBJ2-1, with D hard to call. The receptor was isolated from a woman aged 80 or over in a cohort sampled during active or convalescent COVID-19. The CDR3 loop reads CATSDPPLVNEQFF. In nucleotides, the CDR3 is TGTGCCACCAGTGACCCCCCCCTAGTCAATGAGCAGTTCTTC.